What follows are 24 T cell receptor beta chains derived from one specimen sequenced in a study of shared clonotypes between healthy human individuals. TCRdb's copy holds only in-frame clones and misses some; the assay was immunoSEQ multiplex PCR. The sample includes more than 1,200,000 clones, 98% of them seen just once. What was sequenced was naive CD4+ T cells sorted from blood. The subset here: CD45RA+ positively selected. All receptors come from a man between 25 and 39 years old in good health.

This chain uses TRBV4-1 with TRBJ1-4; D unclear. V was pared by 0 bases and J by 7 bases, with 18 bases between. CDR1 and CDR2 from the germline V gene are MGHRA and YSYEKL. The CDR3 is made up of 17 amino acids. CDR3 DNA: TGCGCCAGCAGCCAAGAAATAGCCAGACGACGGGGTGAAAAACTGTTTTTT. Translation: CASSQEIARRRGEKLFF.

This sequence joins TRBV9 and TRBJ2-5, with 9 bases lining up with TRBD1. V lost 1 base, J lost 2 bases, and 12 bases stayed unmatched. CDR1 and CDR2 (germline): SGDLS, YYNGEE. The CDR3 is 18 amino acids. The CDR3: CASSVSLKTGGEQETQYF. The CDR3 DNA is TGTGCCAGCAGCGTAAGTTTGAAGACAGGGGGTGAACAAGAGACCCAGTACTTC.

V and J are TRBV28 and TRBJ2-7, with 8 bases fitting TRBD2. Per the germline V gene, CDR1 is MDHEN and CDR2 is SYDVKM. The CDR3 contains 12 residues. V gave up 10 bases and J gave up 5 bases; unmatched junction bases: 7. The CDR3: CATGLVGDEQYF. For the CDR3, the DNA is TGTGCCACGGGACTAGTAGGGGACGAGCAGTACTTC.

CDR3 DNA: TGTGCCAGCAGCTCTAGCTCCACAGATACGCAGTATTTT. It yields the protein CASSSSSTDTQYF. The rearrangement links TRBV7-9 to TRBJ2-3; perhaps TRBD2 as D (5 bases). The CDR3 is made up of 13 amino acids. Germline values: CDR1 SEHNR, CDR2 FQNEAQ (reference sequence). The V end was cut by 4 bases, the J end by 2 bases, with 7 bases between.

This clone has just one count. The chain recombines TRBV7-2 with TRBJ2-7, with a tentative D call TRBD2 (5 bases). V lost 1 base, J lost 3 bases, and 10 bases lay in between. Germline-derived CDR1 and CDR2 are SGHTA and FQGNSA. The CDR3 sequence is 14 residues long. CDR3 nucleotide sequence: TGTGCCAGCAGCTTAGGGAGCGGTAACTACGAGCAGTACTTC. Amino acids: CASSLGSGNYEQYF.

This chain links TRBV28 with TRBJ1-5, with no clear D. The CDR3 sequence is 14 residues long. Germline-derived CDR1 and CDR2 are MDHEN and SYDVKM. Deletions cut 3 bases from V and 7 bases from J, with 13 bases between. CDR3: CASSLFSVLQPQHF. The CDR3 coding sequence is TGTGCCAGCAGTTTGTTTAGTGTCTTGCAGCCCCAGCATTTT.

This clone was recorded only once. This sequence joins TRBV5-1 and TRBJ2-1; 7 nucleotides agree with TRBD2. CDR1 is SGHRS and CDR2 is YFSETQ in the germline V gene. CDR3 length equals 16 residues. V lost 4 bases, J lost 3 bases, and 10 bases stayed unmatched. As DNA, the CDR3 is TGCGCCAGCAGCCCAAGGACTAGGCCATTCTACAATGAGCAGTTCTTC. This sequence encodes CASSPRTRPFYNEQFF.

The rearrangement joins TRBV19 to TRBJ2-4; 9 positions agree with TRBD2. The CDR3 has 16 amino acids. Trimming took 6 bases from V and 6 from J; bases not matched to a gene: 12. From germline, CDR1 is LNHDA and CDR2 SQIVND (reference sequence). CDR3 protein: CASSRERGAPPNIQYF. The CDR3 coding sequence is TGTGCCAGTAGCAGGGAGCGGGGGGCACCCCCAAACATTCAGTACTTC. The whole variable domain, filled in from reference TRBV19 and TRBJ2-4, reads DGGITQSPKYLFRKEGQNVTLSCEQNLNHDAMYWYRQDPGQGLRLIYYSQIVNDFQKGDIAEGYSVSREKKESFPLTVTSAQKNPTAFYLCASSRERGAPPNIQYFGAGTRLSVL.

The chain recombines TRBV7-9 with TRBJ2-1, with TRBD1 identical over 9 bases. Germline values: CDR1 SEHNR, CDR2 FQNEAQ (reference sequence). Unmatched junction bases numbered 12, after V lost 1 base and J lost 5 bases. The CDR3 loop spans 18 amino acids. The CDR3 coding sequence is TGTGCCAGCAGCTTAGGCAAGATTACCGGGACAGGGAACAATGAGCAGTTCTTC. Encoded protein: CASSLGKITGTGNNEQFF.

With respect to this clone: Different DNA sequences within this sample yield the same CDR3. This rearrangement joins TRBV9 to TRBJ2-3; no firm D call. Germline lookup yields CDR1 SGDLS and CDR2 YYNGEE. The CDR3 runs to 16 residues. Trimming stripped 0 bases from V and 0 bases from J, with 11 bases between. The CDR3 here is CASSVGSPTSTDTQYF. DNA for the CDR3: TGTGCCAGCAGCGTAGGATCTCCCACTAGCACAGATACGCAGTATTTT.

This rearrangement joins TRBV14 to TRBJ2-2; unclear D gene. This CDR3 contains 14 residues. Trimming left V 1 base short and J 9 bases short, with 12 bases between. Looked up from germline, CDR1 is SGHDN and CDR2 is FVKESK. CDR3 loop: CASSQVGGNRELFF. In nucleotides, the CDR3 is TGTGCCAGCAGCCAAGTAGGCGGCAACCGGGAGCTGTTTTTT.

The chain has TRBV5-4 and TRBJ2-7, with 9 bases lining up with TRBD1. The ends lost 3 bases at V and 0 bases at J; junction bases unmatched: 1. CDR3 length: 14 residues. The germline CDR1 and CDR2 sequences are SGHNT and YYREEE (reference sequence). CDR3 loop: CASSSGQGSYEQYF. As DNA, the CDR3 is TGTGCCAGCAGCTCGGGACAGGGCTCCTACGAGCAGTACTTC.

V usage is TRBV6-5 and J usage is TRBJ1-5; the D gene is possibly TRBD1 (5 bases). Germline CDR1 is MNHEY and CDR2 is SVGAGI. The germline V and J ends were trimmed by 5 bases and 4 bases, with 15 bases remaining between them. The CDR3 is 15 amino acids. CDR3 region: CASSPQGMRNQPQHF. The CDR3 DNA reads TGTGCCAGCAGTCCTCAGGGAATGAGGAATCAGCCCCAGCATTTT.

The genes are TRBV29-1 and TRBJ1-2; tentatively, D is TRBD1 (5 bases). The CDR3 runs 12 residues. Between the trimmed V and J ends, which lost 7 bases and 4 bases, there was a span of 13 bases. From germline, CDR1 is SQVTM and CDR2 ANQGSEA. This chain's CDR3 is CSGQPETYGYTF. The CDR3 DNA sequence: TGCAGCGGACAGCCGGAAACCTATGGCTACACCTTC. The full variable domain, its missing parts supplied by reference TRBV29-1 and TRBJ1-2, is SAVISQKPSRDICQRGTSLTIQCQVDSQVTMMFWYRQQPGQSLTLIATANQGSEATYESGFVIDKFPISRPNLTFSTLTVSNMSPEDSSIYLCSGQPETYGYTFGSGTRLTVV.

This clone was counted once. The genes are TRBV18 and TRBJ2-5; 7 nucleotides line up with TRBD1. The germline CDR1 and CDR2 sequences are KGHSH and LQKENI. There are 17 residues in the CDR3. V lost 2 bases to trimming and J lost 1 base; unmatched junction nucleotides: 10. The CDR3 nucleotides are TGTGCCAGCTCACCAGGGACAGTGCTTCCATTCCAAGAGACCCAGTACTTC. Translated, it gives CASSPGTVLPFQETQYF.

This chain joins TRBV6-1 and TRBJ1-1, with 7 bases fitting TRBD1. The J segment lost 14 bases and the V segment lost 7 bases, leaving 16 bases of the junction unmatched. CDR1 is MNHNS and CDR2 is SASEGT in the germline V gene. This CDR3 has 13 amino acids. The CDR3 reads CASTSRGTAVLFF. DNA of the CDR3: TGTGCCAGCACTAGCCGCGGGACAGCGGTATTGTTCTTT.

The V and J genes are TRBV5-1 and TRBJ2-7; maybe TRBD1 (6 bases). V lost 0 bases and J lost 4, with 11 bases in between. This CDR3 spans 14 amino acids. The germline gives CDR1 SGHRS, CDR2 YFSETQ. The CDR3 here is CASSLDRARYEQYF. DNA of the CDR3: TGCGCCAGCAGCTTGGACAGGGCAAGGTACGAGCAGTACTTC. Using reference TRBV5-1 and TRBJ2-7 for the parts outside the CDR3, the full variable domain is KAGVTQTPRYLIKTRGQQVTLSCSPISGHRSVSWYQQTPGQGLQFLFEYFSETQRNKGNFPGRFSGRQFSNSRSEMNVSTLELGDSALYLCASSLDRARYEQYFGPGTRLTVT.

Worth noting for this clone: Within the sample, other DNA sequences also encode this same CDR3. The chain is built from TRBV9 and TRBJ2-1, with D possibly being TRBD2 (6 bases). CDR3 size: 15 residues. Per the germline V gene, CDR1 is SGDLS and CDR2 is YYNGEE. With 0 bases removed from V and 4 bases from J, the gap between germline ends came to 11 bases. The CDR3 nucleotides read TGTGCCAGCAGCGTAGTGGGCGGGATTTACAATGAGCAGTTCTTC. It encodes CASSVVGGIYNEQFF.

CDR3 loop: CASSPPPREYLITGELFF. DNA for the CDR3: TGTGCCAGCTCACCACCGCCGCGGGAGTATCTAATCACCGGGGAGCTGTTTTTT. The rearrangement uses TRBV18 and TRBJ2-2; the match to TRBD2 covers 7 bases. V dropped 0 bases and J dropped 4; count of bases not matched to a gene: 11. Germline V gene data show CDR1 as KGHSH and CDR2 as LQKENI. The CDR3 length is 18 residues. The full variable domain, rest sourced from reference TRBV18 and TRBJ2-2, is NAGVMQNPRHLVRRRGQEARLRCSPMKGHSHVYWYRQLPEEGLKFMVYLQKENIIDESGMPKERFSAEFPKEGPSILRIQQVVRGDSAAYFCASSPPPREYLITGELFFGEGSRLTVL.

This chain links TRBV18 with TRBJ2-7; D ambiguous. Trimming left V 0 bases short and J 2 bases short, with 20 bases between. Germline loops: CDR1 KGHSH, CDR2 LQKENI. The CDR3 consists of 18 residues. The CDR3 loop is CASSPPAPLMERTYEQYF. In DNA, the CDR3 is TGTGCCAGCTCACCACCGGCCCCTTTGATGGAGAGAACCTACGAGCAGTACTTC.

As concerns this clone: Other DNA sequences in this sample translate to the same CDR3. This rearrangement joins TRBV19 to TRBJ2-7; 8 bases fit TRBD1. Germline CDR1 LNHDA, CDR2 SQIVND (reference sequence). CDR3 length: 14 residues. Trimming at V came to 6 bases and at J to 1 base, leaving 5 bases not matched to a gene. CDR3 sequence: CASSRTGPSYEQYF. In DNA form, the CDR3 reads TGTGCCAGTAGCCGGACAGGGCCTTCCTACGAGCAGTACTTC.

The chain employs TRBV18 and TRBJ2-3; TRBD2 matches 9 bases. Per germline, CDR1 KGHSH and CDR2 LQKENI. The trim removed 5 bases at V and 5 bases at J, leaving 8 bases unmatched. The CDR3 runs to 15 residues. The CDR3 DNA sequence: TGTGCCAGCTCATCATTAGCGGGAGTTCAAGATACGCAGTATTTT. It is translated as CASSSLAGVQDTQYF.

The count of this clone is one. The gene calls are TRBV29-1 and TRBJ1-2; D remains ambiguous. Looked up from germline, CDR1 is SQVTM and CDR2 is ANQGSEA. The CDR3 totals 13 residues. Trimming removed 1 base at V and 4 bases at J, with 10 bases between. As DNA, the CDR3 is TGCAGCGTTGAAGGTTATCCCGTCTATGGCTACACCTTC. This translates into CSVEGYPVYGYTF. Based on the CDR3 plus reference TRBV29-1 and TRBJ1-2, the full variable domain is SAVISQKPSRDICQRGTSLTIQCQVDSQVTMMFWYRQQPGQSLTLIATANQGSEATYESGFVIDKFPISRPNLTFSTLTVSNMSPEDSSIYLCSVEGYPVYGYTFGSGTRLTVV.

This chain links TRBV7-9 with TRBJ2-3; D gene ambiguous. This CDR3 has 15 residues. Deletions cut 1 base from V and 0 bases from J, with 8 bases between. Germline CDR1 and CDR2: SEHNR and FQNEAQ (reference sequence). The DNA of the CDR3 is TGTGCCAGCAGCTTAGGTAACCCCAGCACAGATACGCAGTATTTT. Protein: CASSLGNPSTDTQYF.